The entry below gives a single T cell receptor (beta chain) sequence along with its context. No antigen is known for it. Germline V gives CDR1 SGDLS, CDR2 YYNGEE. The CDR3 has 14 amino acids. V shed 0 bases and J shed 3 bases, with 9 bases lying between them. These data belong to a study of blood T cells in healthy people across ages. The study, taken as a whole, reports: When set beside aged donors, long-lived donors presented more naive CD4+ cells and higher diversity.

The use of a sample-barcoded 5' primer and a J-beta primer mix characterized a second PCR of about 7 to 12 cycles. TCRdb used MiXCR to reprocess the 5' RACE reads, holding one entry per CDR3 protein. This table holds just under 900,000 distinct CDR3 sequences, about 30% found once. Specimen: blood. The chain carries TRBV9 and TRBJ1-2; D is ambiguous. This TCR came from an elderly woman in good health. This chain's CDR3 is CASSVGPGDYGYTF. The CDR3 DNA sequence: TGTGCCAGCAGCGTAGGTCCCGGGGACTATGGCTACACCTTC.